A selection of T cell receptor beta chains follows, all from one sample in a study of Ad26.COV2.S vaccination and SARS-CoV-2 variants. Profiled with immunoSEQ multiplex PCR; TCRdb holds only in-frame clones, not every one. The sample contains roughly 400,000 clones, 90% of which appear only once. Sequencing was performed on peripheral blood, taken in a trial of Ad26.COV2.S vaccine versus placebo. Every receptor here comes from a person aged 18 to 59 who received the Ad26.COV2.S COVID-19 vaccine or a placebo. Both conserved end residues are part of each CDR3. Fields, in order: J gene, V gene, D gene, CDR3 protein. A D gene is named only where the DNA matches it firmly.

TRBJ2-1 | TRBV6-2/TRBV6-3 | TRBD1 | CASSHGTVSGEQFF
TRBJ1-5 | TRBV7-8 | TRBD1 | CASSLARDRANQPQHF
TRBJ2-5 | TRBV7-7 | NA | CASSPQTSQETQYF
TRBJ1-1 | TRBV9 | TRBD1 | CASSAGPGGANTEAFF
TRBJ1-3 | TRBV6-2/TRBV6-3 | NA | CASSYWTARSGNTIYF
TRBJ2-7 | TRBV5-6 | NA | CASSFAGPYYEQYF
TRBJ1-4 | TRBV7-9 | NA | CASSLAGGIEKLFF
TRBJ2-3 | TRBV7-2 | NA | CASSGARSFADTQYF
TRBJ1-3 | TRBV29-1 | NA | CSVMEDSAGNTIYF
TRBJ2-1 | TRBV7-9 | NA | CASSANEQFF
TRBJ2-5 | TRBV27 | TRBD1 | CASSFDRAGTQYF
TRBJ1-2 | TRBV4-1 | NA | CASSQWARGNYGYTF
TRBJ2-7 | TRBV7-2 | NA | CASSPQLGGYEQYF
TRBJ2-7 | TRBV6-2/TRBV6-3 | NA | CASSYGGQQHSYEQYF
TRBJ2-5 | TRBV4-3 | NA | CASSLDGGTQYF
TRBJ2-2 | TRBV5-4 | NA | CASSSVSGTEVTGELFF
TRBJ2-5 | TRBV28 | TRBD2 | CASSLRGVEETQYF
TRBJ1-2 | TRBV28 | NA | CASSLSGVAVLVGGYTF
TRBJ2-2 | TRBV19 | NA | CASSIVGSGELFF
TRBJ2-1 | TRBV10-3 | NA | CAITRGSSYNEQFF
TRBJ2-7 | TRBV7-3 | NA | CASSKGRGYEQYF
TRBJ2-5 | TRBV5-1 | TRBD1 | CASSVATGGWETQYF
TRBJ1-6 | TRBV29-1 | TRBD1 | CSVDDRENSPLHF
TRBJ2-4 | TRBV12-3/TRBV12-4 | NA | CASSFEGRNIQYF
TRBJ2-1 | TRBV28 | TRBD1 | CASSAWTGLGYNEQFF